The 26 T cell receptor beta chains in this list originate from one sample, sequenced in a study of identical twins. Via MiXCR, TCRdb re-called the 5' RACE reads, giving one row per CDR3 protein. In the table there are some 240,000 distinct CDR3 sequences, approximately 8.3% of which are singletons. This sample was shared with a second study, whose subject was yellow fever vaccine responses in identical twins.

Sequencing input: CD8+ T cells sorted from blood. These receptor sequences come from a woman younger than 30 in good health.

V gene TRBV28 combines with J gene TRBJ2-7; 7 nucleotides align to TRBD2. Germline V gene lookup returns CDR1 MDHEN and CDR2 SYDVKM. V shed 6 bases and J 4 bases; nucleotides not matched to a gene: 6. This CDR3 contains 13 residues. The CDR3, as DNA: TGTGCCAGCAGACGGCAGGGAGGGTACGAGCAGTACTTC. Protein: CASRRQGGYEQYF.

The V call is TRBV14, the J call TRBJ2-7, with 7 bases that match TRBD1. The CDR3 totals 13 residues. The trim removed 4 bases at V and 3 bases at J, leaving 3 bases unmatched. Looked up from germline, CDR1 is SGHDN and CDR2 is FVKESK. DNA of the CDR3: TGTGCCAGCAGCCCGTGGGACAGCTACGAGCAGTACTTC. As protein: CASSPWDSYEQYF. Looking up the rest from reference TRBV14 and TRBJ2-7 gives the full variable domain: EAGVTQFPSHSVIEKGQTVTLRCDPISGHDNLYWYRRVMGKEIKFLLHFVKESKQDESGMPNNRFLAERTGGTYSTLKVQPAELEDSGVYFCASSPWDSYEQYFGPGTRLTVT.

The chain employs TRBV6-2 or TRBV6-3 and TRBJ2-7; D is uncertain. CDR1 is MNHEY, CDR2 SVGEGT, per germline. V shed 8 bases and J shed 6 bases, with 11 bases lying between them. The CDR3 runs 11 residues. CDR3 protein: CASSDWFEQYF. Written as DNA, the CDR3 is TGTGCCAGCTCCGATTGGTTCGAGCAGTACTTC.

In this sample, this clonotype turned up a few times. The chain couples TRBV7-9 to TRBJ2-6, with 13 bases matching TRBD2. The ends lost 4 bases at V and 2 bases at J; junction bases unmatched: 2. The CDR3 is 17 residues long. Germline assignment: CDR1 SEHNR and CDR2 FQNEAQ (reference sequence). CDR3 DNA: TGTGCCAGCAGCTCAGGACTAGCGGGAGCTGGGGCCAACGTCCTGACTTTC. Amino acid sequence: CASSSGLAGAGANVLTF.

V and J are TRBV3-1 and TRBJ2-2, with D tentatively TRBD2 (5 bases). This CDR3 region has 15 residues. CDR1 and CDR2 (germline): LGHDT, YNNKEL (reference sequence). Trimming cost V 1 base and J 6 bases, with 12 bases left between them. CDR3 DNA sequence: TGTGCCAGCAGCCAAGTATTCGAGGGAGCCGGGGAGCTGTTTTTT. It yields the protein CASSQVFEGAGELFF.

The table lists this clonotype with a few counts. J is TRBJ1-1 and V is TRBV7-9; no clear D. The germline gives CDR1 SEHNR, CDR2 FQNEAQ (reference sequence). V lost 5 bases and J lost 0, with 13 bases in between. CDR3 length: 15 amino acids. DNA for the CDR3: TGTGCCAGCAGCCACCCGGACGGTATGAACACTGAAGCTTTCTTT. Translation gives CASSHPDGMNTEAFF.

This clonotype appeared a few times. The V gene is TRBV9, the J gene TRBJ2-3; D gene ambiguous. Trimming shortened V by 3 bases and J by 5 bases, and 10 bases separated the two germline ends. The CDR3 spans 13 residues. Germline values: CDR1 SGDLS, CDR2 YYNGEE. CDR3 amino acids: CASSGSRRDTQYF. Here the CDR3 DNA reads TGTGCCAGCAGCGGGTCCAGAAGAGATACGCAGTATTTT.

This clonotype was observed a handful of times. The J gene is TRBJ2-3, the V gene TRBV5-1, with 14 bases that match TRBD2. Looked up from germline, CDR1 is SGHRS and CDR2 is YFSETQ. V shed 4 bases, J shed 1 base, and the junction held 8 bases outside the gene matches. The CDR3 is made up of 18 amino acids. The CDR3 DNA sequence: TGCGCCAGCAGCCCGGGACTAGCGGGAGCGAGGGGCACAGATACGCAGTATTTT. Amino acid sequence: CASSPGLAGARGTDTQYF. Full variable domain (rest looked up from reference TRBV5-1 and TRBJ2-3): KAGVTQTPRYLIKTRGQQVTLSCSPISGHRSVSWYQQTPGQGLQFLFEYFSETQRNKGNFPGRFSGRQFSNSRSEMNVSTLELGDSALYLCASSPGLAGARGTDTQYFGPGTRLTVL.

The CDR3 DNA sequence: TGTGCCAGCAGTGACTTGCGGGCTAGCGGGGACGGGGAGCAGTTCTTC. The encoded protein is CASSDLRASGDGEQFF. The rearrangement links TRBV6-1 to TRBJ2-1, with 9 nucleotides matching TRBD2. The V gene's germline CDR1 is MNHNS and CDR2 SASEGT. J was trimmed by 10 bases and V by 3 bases; bases with no gene match: 13. CDR3 length equals 16 residues.

This clonotype was seen at least ten times. The chain is built from TRBV12-3 or TRBV12-4 and TRBJ1-4; no definite D call. There are 13 residues in the CDR3. The V end lost 8 bases, the J end lost 3 bases, and 10 bases lay between the germline ends. The CDR3 DNA sequence: TGTGCCAGCCTCGAGGGCCCTAATGAAAAACTGTTTTTT. It encodes CASLEGPNEKLFF.

The rearrangement links TRBV2 to TRBJ2-7; a possible D gene is TRBD2 (5 bases). Germline values: CDR1 SNHLY, CDR2 FYNNEI. The CDR3 loop spans 15 amino acids. Trimming took off 4 bases at V and 6 bases at J, with 19 bases between the two ends. Here the CDR3 DNA reads TGTGCCAGCAGTGGGGTCGAGGGCCTTCGTCCCGAGCAGTACTTC. Its protein is CASSGVEGLRPEQYF. Filled out from reference TRBV2 and TRBJ2-7, the complete variable domain reads EPEVTQTPSHQVTQMGQEVILRCVPISNHLYFYWYRQILGQKVEFLVSFYNNEISEKSEIFDDQFSVERPDGSNFTLKIRSTKLEDSAMYFCASSGVEGLRPEQYFGPGTRLTVT.

This clonotype showed up many times. The CDR3 coding sequence is TGCAGTGCTAGTAAGGGGCCCGGGACGGCCCACTACGAGCAGTACTTC. Translation gives CSASKGPGTAHYEQYF. The rearrangement links TRBV20-1 to TRBJ2-7; tentatively, D is TRBD1 or TRBD2 (5 bases each). V lost 3 bases, J lost 3 bases, and 21 bases lay in between. The CDR3 consists of 16 residues. The V gene's germline CDR1 is DFQATT and CDR2 SNEGSKA (reference sequence).

This clonotype has a count of ten or more. J is TRBJ2-1 and V is TRBV29-1; no clear D. Trimming cost V 8 bases and J 0 bases, with 17 bases left between them. This CDR3 has 15 amino acids. Germline CDR1 SQVTM, CDR2 ANQGSEA. In DNA, the CDR3 is TGCAGCCTGTTGGGCACATTCGGCTCCTACAATGAGCAGTTCTTC. Translating gives CSLLGTFGSYNEQFF.

This clonotype was counted at least ten times. The chain employs TRBV4-3 and TRBJ2-7; the D gene could be TRBD1 or TRBD2 (5 bases each). The CDR3 length is 14 residues. Trimming left V 3 bases short and J 2 bases short, with 11 bases between. Germline V CDR1 and CDR2: LGHNA, YSLEER. CDR3 sequence reads: CASSQAEGPYEQYF. The CDR3 nucleotides are TGCGCCAGCAGCCAGGCCGAGGGACCCTACGAGCAGTACTTC.

This clonotype was seen more than once but under ten times. The chain joins TRBV5-6 to TRBJ1-5; D ambiguous. V was cut by 3 bases and J by 0 bases, with 10 bases left in between. The CDR3 has 15 residues. CDR1 and CDR2 from the germline V gene are SGHDT and YYEEEE. Here the CDR3 reads CASSSGPLSNQPQHF. CDR3 nucleotides: TGTGCCAGCAGCTCAGGACCCCTTAGCAATCAGCCCCAGCATTTT.

This clonotype has just one count. The V gene is TRBV7-9, the J gene TRBJ2-5; 8 bases align to TRBD2. Germline V gene lookup returns CDR1 SEHNR and CDR2 FQNEAQ (reference sequence). The CDR3 covers 16 residues. V was pared by 4 bases and J by 2 bases, with 9 bases of the junction left unmatched. CDR3 in amino acids: CASSSSQRGKQETQYF. The CDR3, as DNA: TGTGCCAGCAGCTCCTCTCAGCGGGGGAAACAAGAGACCCAGTACTTC.

The sample holds a few counts of this clonotype. The V gene is TRBV7-6, the J gene TRBJ2-7, with D possibly matching TRBD1 (6 bases). CDR1 and CDR2 (germline): SGHVS, FNYEAQ. The CDR3 length is 17 residues. V was clipped by 5 bases and J by 0 bases, with 20 bases between them. The CDR3 DNA is TGTGCCAGCAGCCCCGAGACAGGAGCCGGAAGCTCCTACGAGCAGTACTTC. Translation gives CASSPETGAGSSYEQYF. The full variable domain, rest sourced from reference TRBV7-6 and TRBJ2-7, is GAGVSQSPRYKVTKRGQDVALRCDPISGHVSLYWYRQALGQGPEFLTYFNYEAQQDKSGLPNDRFSAERPEGSISTLTIQRTEQRDSAMYRCASSPETGAGSSYEQYFGPGTRLTVT.

A few counts support this clonotype. This rearrangement joins TRBV29-1 to TRBJ2-7, with D possibly matching TRBD2 (5 bases). Trimming took off 0 bases at V and 4 bases at J, with 13 bases between the two ends. Germline V gives CDR1 SQVTM, CDR2 ANQGSEA. There are 14 residues in the CDR3. CDR3 protein: CSVEDSGLGYEQYF. CDR3 in DNA: TGCAGCGTTGAAGATTCGGGGTTGGGATACGAGCAGTACTTC.

In its sample, this clonotype was seen many times. The J gene is TRBJ2-6, the V gene TRBV29-1, with TRBD1 matching 12 bases. Germline CDR1 reads SQVTM; CDR2 reads ANQGSEA. The CDR3 is 20 residues long. Losses at the gene ends were 4 bases for V and 0 bases for J; bases not matched to a gene: 13. The chain's CDR3 is CSVAVRDRGQGVSGANVLTF. CDR3 nucleotide sequence: TGCAGCGTTGCGGTCAGGGACAGGGGGCAAGGGGTCTCTGGGGCCAACGTCCTGACTTTC. The full variable domain, completed using reference TRBV29-1 and TRBJ2-6, is SAVISQKPSRDICQRGTSLTIQCQVDSQVTMMFWYRQQPGQSLTLIATANQGSEATYESGFVIDKFPISRPNLTFSTLTVSNMSPEDSSIYLCSVAVRDRGQGVSGANVLTFGAGSRLTVL.

This clonotype was observed many times. This chain links TRBV12-3 or TRBV12-4 with TRBJ2-1; 8 bases agree with TRBD1. The CDR3 runs 12 residues. J lost 16 bases, V lost 5 bases, and 10 bases had no gene match. As DNA, the CDR3 is TGTGCCAGCAGTAACCCCTGGACAGGGATATTCTTC. This translates into CASSNPWTGIFF.

This clonotype has only a few counts. V is TRBV4-1 and J is TRBJ1-5; D gene uncertain. V gave up 4 bases and J gave up 7 bases, with 14 bases separating them. This CDR3 comprises 14 residues. Germline-derived CDR1 and CDR2 are MGHRA and YSYEKL. CDR3 nucleotides: TGCGCCAGCAGCCCGTCTCTCGGCGGGCAGCCCCAGCATTTT. It specifies CASSPSLGGQPQHF.

This chain connects TRBV4-2 to TRBJ2-7; D perhaps matches TRBD1 (5 bases). CDR1 is LGHNA, CDR2 YNFKEQ, per germline. This CDR3 comprises 13 residues. Trimming removed 2 bases at V and 2 bases at J, with 7 bases between. The CDR3 DNA follows: TGTGCCAGCAGCCAACAGGGCGCCTACGAGCAGTACTTC. Amino acid sequence: CASSQQGAYEQYF.

This clonotype was observed many times. The chain couples TRBV4-1 to TRBJ2-7; the D call may be TRBD1 or TRBD2 (5 bases each). Germline lookup yields CDR1 MGHRA and CDR2 YSYEKL. The V gene lost 3 bases and the J gene lost 1 base, with 13 bases spanning the gap. The CDR3 contains 15 residues. The CDR3: CASSQADGASYEQYF. The CDR3 DNA reads TGCGCCAGCAGCCAGGCGGACGGGGCTTCCTACGAGCAGTACTTC.

This clonotype was observed at least ten times. This chain connects TRBV6-2 or TRBV6-3 to TRBJ2-1; 15 bases fit TRBD2. The germline CDR1 and CDR2 sequences are MNHEY and SVGEGT. CDR3 length: 15 amino acids. Trimming cost V 5 bases and J 7 bases; bases outside gene matches: 3. The CDR3 loop is CASSPGLAGGNEQFF. The CDR3 nucleotides are TGTGCCAGCAGTCCGGGACTAGCGGGGGGAAATGAGCAGTTCTTC.

This chain connects TRBV2 to TRBJ2-3; 9 bases agree with TRBD2. CDR1 is SNHLY, CDR2 FYNNEI, per germline. CDR3 size: 15 residues. Losses at the gene ends were 6 bases for V and 4 bases for J; bases not matched to a gene: 8. CDR3 in amino acids: CASRSPGLAADTQYF. The CDR3 DNA reads as TGTGCCAGCAGGTCACCGGGACTAGCAGCAGATACGCAGTATTTT.

The chain employs TRBV20-1 and TRBJ2-3; 11 bases agree with TRBD1. CDR1 is DFQATT, CDR2 SNEGSKA, per germline (reference sequence). The trim removed 6 bases at V and 2 bases at J, leaving 7 bases unmatched. The CDR3 extends over 15 amino acids. The CDR3, as DNA: TGCAGTGCAGCGGGACAGGGGGTTTACACAGATACGCAGTATTTT. Encoded protein: CSAAGQGVYTDTQYF.